The next 11 T cell receptor beta chains were all read from a single sample in a study of T cells in Graves' hyperthyroidism and ophthalmopathy. Regions amplified from RNA transcripts were the TCR beta CDR3 regions. TCR CDR3 underwent first-round RT-PCR with the HTBI primer set. TCRdb analysed the multiplex PCR reads with MiXCR anew, one entry per CDR3 protein. The table lists about 360,000 distinct CDR3 sequences, less than 20% of them singletons, with about 30% in the top ten. Sequencing was performed on blood. The source of these receptors is a young woman with Graves' hyperthyroidism that later progressed to Graves' ophthalmopathy.

This clonotype was found many times. The chain combines TRBV12-3 or TRBV12-4 with TRBJ1-2; no definite D call. V gave up 6 bases and J gave up 0 bases, with 8 bases separating them. The CDR3 has 13 amino acids. The CDR3 here is CASSFPANYGYTF. For the CDR3, the DNA is TGTGCCAGCAGCTTCCCGGCTAACTATGGCTACACCTTC.

The sample holds many counts of this clonotype. Compared with germline, one end of the junction differs, possibly owing to a read error. This chain connects TRBV12-3 or TRBV12-4 to TRBJ2-7; 10 positions match TRBD2. The CDR3 has 13 amino acids. This CDR3 reads CAGRPSGSSEQYF. As DNA, the CDR3 is TGTGCCGGCAGACCTAGCGGGAGTTCCGAGCAGTACTTC.

In its sample, this clonotype was seen many times. This rearrangement joins TRBV28 to TRBJ2-3, with 7 bases identical to TRBD2. This CDR3 has 16 residues. V gave up 3 bases and J gave up 1 base; unmatched junction bases: 7. The V gene's germline CDR1 is MDHEN and CDR2 SYDVKM. CDR3 region: CASSFWGGSRTDTQYF. CDR3 bases: TGTGCCAGCAGTTTTTGGGGCGGGAGCCGCACAGATACGCAGTATTTT. Based on the CDR3 plus reference TRBV28 and TRBJ2-3, the full variable domain is DVKVTQSSRYLVKRTGEKVFLECVQDMDHENMFWYRQDPGLGLRLIYFSYDVKMKEKGDIPEGYSVSREKKERFSLILESASTNQTSMYLCASSFWGGSRTDTQYFGPGTRLTVL.

This clonotype was found many times. The CDR3 here is CSARDARQTYEQYF. The CDR3 nucleotides read TGCAGTGCTAGAGATGCCCGACAGACCTACGAGCAGTACTTC. V is TRBV20-1 and J is TRBJ2-7, with a weak D call TRBD1 (5 bases). The CDR3 length is 14 residues. V lost 0 bases and J 2 bases, leaving 11 bases between the germline ends. CDR1 and CDR2 (germline): DFQATT, SNEGSKA (reference sequence).

This clonotype was counted many times. This sequence joins TRBV6-5 and TRBJ2-2, with a weak D call TRBD2 (5 bases). This CDR3 has 16 residues. The germline V gene encodes CDR1 MNHEY and CDR2 SVGAGI. Trimming left V 0 bases short and J 2 bases short, with 10 bases between. CDR3 sequence reads: CASSYSTTGNTGELFF. CDR3 nucleotides: TGTGCCAGCAGTTACTCTACGACGGGAAACACCGGGGAGCTGTTTTTT.

The table lists this clonotype with many counts. The genes are TRBV24-1 and TRBJ2-5; D possibly matches TRBD1 or TRBD2 (6 bases each). Looked up from germline, CDR1 is KGHDR and CDR2 is SFDVKD. The length of the CDR3 is 15 residues. V shed 3 bases and J shed 5 bases, with 15 bases lying between them. The CDR3 DNA sequence: TGTGCCACCAGTGATCCGTGGGGGGCCGGGGAGACCCAGTACTTC. Protein: CATSDPWGAGETQYF.

The genes are TRBV6-1 and TRBJ2-6, with TRBD2 matching 8 bases. With 7 bases clipped from V and 2 bases from J, the junction kept 10 bases outside the gene matches. The CDR3 has 17 residues. From germline, CDR1 is MNHNS and CDR2 SASEGT. The CDR3 reads CASKPGLVSPGANVLTF. CDR3 nucleotide sequence: TGTGCCAGCAAACCGGGACTAGTGTCCCCTGGGGCCAACGTCCTGACTTTC.

The chain carries TRBV7-8 and TRBJ2-7, with D unclear. Trimming pared 1 base from V and 2 bases from J, leaving 9 bases between. The germline V gene has CDR1 SGHVS and CDR2 FQNEAQ. CDR3 length: 14 residues. CDR3 coding DNA: TGTGCCAGCAGCTTAGGTAGCAGTACCTACGAGCAGTACTTC. Residues: CASSLGSSTYEQYF.

The CDR3 bases are TGTGCCAGCAGCATAAAAGGGGGAGCCGGGGAGCTGTTTTTT. Its translation: CASSIKGGAGELFF. The rearrangement links TRBV6-4 to TRBJ2-2; D might be TRBD1 (6 bases). The CDR3 is 14 amino acids. CDR1 MRHNA and CDR2 SNTAGT come from the germline V gene. The V gene lost 6 bases and the J gene lost 6 bases, with 14 bases spanning the gap.

On this clonotype itself: A much larger clone differs by one base, so this may be a read error. The rearrangement joins TRBV7-2 to TRBJ2-1; D gene ambiguous. The germline V and J ends were trimmed by 6 bases and 9 bases, with 12 bases remaining between them. The CDR3 totals 12 residues. The germline CDR1 and CDR2 sequences are SGHTA and FQGNSA. The CDR3 sequence: CASSFGFGEQFF. The CDR3 nucleotides are TGTGCCAGCAGTTTTGGGTTCGGTGAGCAGTTCTTC.

This clonotype was detected many times. The CDR3 DNA is TGTGCCTGGAGTGTAGCGGGAGGGCCCTACGAGCAGTACTTC. It is translated as CAWSVAGGPYEQYF. The V call is TRBV30, the J call TRBJ2-7; TRBD2 matches at 10 bases. Germline V lookup: CDR1 GTSNPN, CDR2 SVGIG (reference sequence). The V segment lost 0 bases and the J segment 2 bases; nucleotides outside the gene matches: 1. This CDR3 has 14 residues.